The 24 T cell receptor beta chains listed next were all sequenced from one sample in a study of T-cell memory formation after mild COVID-19 (dated by TCRdb to about 2021). The library was obtained by 5' RACE. Sequenced on an Illumina NovaSeq 6000. The raw public data were reprocessed by TCRdb itself: fastp quality trimming at Q25, MiXCR clonotype calling, in-frame beta chains only. Duplicate CDR3 protein sequences are folded into a single record with the most common DNA and genes. This sample comprises over 150,000 distinct CDR3 sequences, 13% of them detected only once. 3% to 4% of the sample belongs to the ten largest clones. The sample was PBMCs or a T cell subset sorted from them (not recorded which). Every receptor here comes from a man in his late teens or twenties who had mild COVID-19 (a few samples of this study predate the infection). The sample titles of this study are shuffled in the database, so cell type and time point are left out; the donor was told from shared clones.

This chain uses TRBV7-9 with TRBJ2-7, with 7 positions matching TRBD2. With V trimmed by 7 bases and J by 7 bases, 7 bases remained unmatched. The CDR3 consists of 12 residues. Germline CDR1 and CDR2: SEHNR and FQNEAQ (reference sequence). The CDR3 spells CASMRTGGEQYF. The DNA of the CDR3 is TGTGCCAGCATGAGGACCGGGGGGGAGCAGTACTTC.

This clonotype was found many times. The gene calls are TRBV7-3 and TRBJ2-4, with D hard to call. Trimming shortened V by 5 bases and J by 3 bases, and 8 bases separated the two germline ends. The germline CDR1 and CDR2 sequences are SGHTA and FQGTGA. The CDR3 is 13 amino acids. Here the CDR3 DNA reads TGTGCCAGCAGCGTCAGCGACAAAAACATTCAGTACTTC. Amino acid sequence: CASSVSDKNIQYF. The full variable domain, rest sourced from reference TRBV7-3 and TRBJ2-4, is GAGVSQTPSNKVTEKGKYVELRCDPISGHTALYWYRQSLGQGPEFLIYFQGTGAADDSGLPNDRFFAVRPEGSVSTLKIQRTERGDSAVYLCASSVSDKNIQYFGAGTRLSVL.

This clonotype showed up just a few times. V is TRBV11-2 and J is TRBJ1-1, with 8 positions matching TRBD1. The CDR3 loop spans 14 amino acids. Germline V gene lookup returns CDR1 SGHAT and CDR2 FQNNGV. J was trimmed by 3 bases and V by 6 bases; bases with no gene match: 6. For the CDR3, the DNA is TGTGCCAGCAGGAACCGGGACAGGCACACTGAAGCTTTCTTT. This sequence encodes CASRNRDRHTEAFF.

This clonotype was seen a handful of times. The rearrangement uses TRBV15 and TRBJ1-5; D possibly corresponds to TRBD1 (6 bases). Per germline, CDR1 LNHNV and CDR2 YYDKDF (reference sequence). The CDR3 has 14 residues. V dropped 0 bases and J dropped 7 bases, with 10 bases sitting between them. The CDR3 bases are TGTGCCACCAGCAGAGAGGGGGCGCGACAGCCCCAGCATTTT. It codes for CATSREGARQPQHF.

J is TRBJ2-7 and V is TRBV5-1; 9 nucleotides line up with TRBD2. V dropped 4 bases and J dropped 3; count of bases not matched to a gene: 8. Germline CDR1 reads SGHRS; CDR2 reads YFSETQ. The CDR3 has 15 amino acids. The CDR3 coding sequence is TGCGCCAGCAGCCAGTTAGCGGGGGAAAGCTACGAGCAGTACTTC. This gives the protein CASSQLAGESYEQYF.

Concerning this clonotype itself: Its ends do not fully match the called genes, so a read error is possible. This chain links TRBV9 with TRBJ1-1, with D possibly being TRBD1 (5 bases). CDR1 and CDR2 (germline): SGDLS, YYNGEE. The CDR3 length is 14 residues. In DNA form, the CDR3 reads TGTGCCAGCGGAAGAACGGGGGATAACACTGAAGCTCTCTTT. Its protein product is CASGRTGDNTEALF.

This sequence joins TRBV6-6 and TRBJ1-5; TRBD1 aligns across 8 bases. Unmatched junction bases numbered 4, after V lost 3 bases and J lost 6 bases. In germline, CDR1 is MNHNY, CDR2 SVGAGI (reference sequence). This CDR3 is built from 14 residues. This chain's CDR3 is CASSYTDRAQPQHF. CDR3 bases: TGTGCCAGCAGTTATACGGACAGGGCTCAGCCCCAGCATTTT.

The gene calls are TRBV9 and TRBJ2-7; D may correspond to TRBD1 or TRBD2 (5 bases each). Trimming left V 0 bases short and J 7 bases short, with 14 bases between. Germline loops: CDR1 SGDLS, CDR2 YYNGEE. The CDR3 covers 14 residues. CDR3 in DNA: TGTGCCAGCAGCGTAGCTATGGGACGTGGGGAGCAGTACTTC. Its translation: CASSVAMGRGEQYF.

The rearrangement joins TRBV9 to TRBJ2-1; D gene uncertain. Per the germline V gene, CDR1 is SGDLS and CDR2 is YYNGEE. The CDR3 loop spans 15 amino acids. Trimming stripped 0 bases from V and 2 bases from J, with 9 bases between. The CDR3 bases are TGTGCCAGCAGCGTAGGTGGTTGGGCCTACAATGAGCAGTTCTTC. Translating gives CASSVGGWAYNEQFF. The whole variable domain, remainder taken from reference TRBV9 and TRBJ2-1, is DSGVTQTPKHLITATGQRVTLRCSPRSGDLSVYWYQQSLDQGLQFLIQYYNGEERAKGNILERFSAQQFPDLHSELNLSSLELGDSALYFCASSVGGWAYNEQFFGPGTRLTVL.

This rearrangement joins TRBV29-1 to TRBJ2-3; possible D gene TRBD2, 7 bases. CDR1 is SQVTM, CDR2 ANQGSEA, per germline. CDR3 length: 16 residues. Trimming pared 5 bases from V and 0 bases from J, leaving 18 bases between. CDR3 in amino acids: CSVQPTGGVSTDTQYF. The CDR3 DNA sequence: TGCAGCGTTCAACCAACGGGGGGCGTCAGCACAGATACGCAGTATTTT.

This clonotype was observed a handful of times. This chain links TRBV11-2 with TRBJ1-2, with 8 positions matching TRBD1. With 7 bases clipped from V and 8 bases from J, the junction kept 15 bases outside the gene matches. The CDR3 is made up of 15 amino acids. CDR1 is SGHAT, CDR2 FQNNGV, per germline. CDR3 sequence (DNA): TGTGCCAGCACCCTTGGGGAGACAGGGGCGGAAGGCTACACCTTC. Translation gives CASTLGETGAEGYTF.

This clonotype was counted only a few times. The rearrangement joins TRBV7-3 to TRBJ2-3; the match to TRBD2 covers 10 bases. The J segment lost 8 bases and the V segment lost 4 bases, leaving 3 bases of the junction unmatched. CDR1 and CDR2 (germline): SGHTA, FQGTGA. CDR3 length equals 13 residues. The CDR3 loop is CASSSSGGGTQYF. DNA for the CDR3: TGTGCCAGCAGCTCTAGCGGGGGAGGTACGCAGTATTTT.

In its sample, this clonotype was seen a few times. J is TRBJ1-5 and V is TRBV12-3 or TRBV12-4, with D tentatively TRBD1 (5 bases). CDR3 length equals 14 residues. Deletions cut 5 bases from V and 1 base from J, with 9 bases between. DNA for the CDR3: TGTGCCAGCAGTCGACAGCTCAGCAATCAGCCCCAGCATTTT. Its translation is CASSRQLSNQPQHF.

V usage is TRBV5-1 and J usage is TRBJ2-2, with 8 nucleotides matching TRBD1. The CDR3 totals 15 residues. J lost 6 bases, V lost 2 bases, and 6 bases had no gene match. CDR1 is SGHRS and CDR2 is YFSETQ in the germline V gene. This CDR3 reads CASSFGQGIPGELFF. The CDR3 nucleotides read TGCGCCAGCAGCTTCGGACAGGGCATCCCCGGGGAGCTGTTTTTT.

This clonotype has just a few counts. J is TRBJ2-2 and V is TRBV12-3 or TRBV12-4, with 7 bases that match TRBD1. V lost 10 bases, J lost 1 base, and 3 bases stayed unmatched. The CDR3 runs to 13 residues. The CDR3 loop is CAIRTGNTGELFF. The DNA for the CDR3 is TGTGCCATTCGGACAGGGAACACCGGGGAGCTGTTTTTT.

The chain is built from TRBV18 and TRBJ1-2; 7 nucleotides align to TRBD1. CDR3 length equals 13 residues. The J segment lost 2 bases and the V segment lost 5 bases, leaving 2 bases of the junction unmatched. Per the germline V gene, CDR1 is KGHSH and CDR2 is LQKENI. This CDR3 reads CASSVGQNYGYTF. The CDR3 DNA reads as TGTGCCAGCTCAGTGGGACAGAACTATGGCTACACCTTC.

CDR3: CASSVAGSITGELFF. CDR3 DNA sequence: TGTGCCAGCAGCGTAGCCGGCAGTATCACCGGGGAGCTGTTTTTT. The chain carries TRBV9 and TRBJ2-2; D uncertain. Germline V gene lookup returns CDR1 SGDLS and CDR2 YYNGEE. Trimming removed 0 bases at V and 4 bases at J, with 10 bases between. The CDR3 runs to 15 residues.

This clonotype was seen more than once but under ten times. V usage is TRBV5-1 and J usage is TRBJ1-1, with D unresolved. V lost 5 bases, J lost 6 bases, and 14 bases lay in between. CDR1 and CDR2 from the germline V gene are SGHRS and YFSETQ. The CDR3 totals 13 residues. The CDR3 sequence is CASRSTRASEAFF. The CDR3 nucleotides read TGCGCCAGCAGGAGTACGAGGGCCTCTGAAGCTTTCTTT.

The rearrangement uses TRBV6-1 and TRBJ2-3; no firm D call. The CDR3 is made up of 15 amino acids. The germline V gene has CDR1 MNHNS and CDR2 SASEGT. V lost 7 bases and J lost 5, with 19 bases in between. The CDR3 bases are TGTGCCAGCACCCCCGTAGGCTGGGGTGGAGATACGCAGTATTTT. It codes for CASTPVGWGGDTQYF.

In its sample, this clonotype was seen a few times. The gene calls are TRBV24-1 and TRBJ2-1; D possibly corresponds to TRBD1 (6 bases). V gave up 8 bases and J gave up 4 bases, with 11 bases separating them. CDR1 is KGHDR and CDR2 is SFDVKD in the germline V gene. The CDR3 runs 13 residues. The CDR3 reads CATNKQGYNEQFF. The CDR3 DNA follows: TGTGCCACCAATAAACAGGGATACAATGAGCAGTTCTTC.

There are a few counts of this clonotype. This chain joins TRBV19 and TRBJ2-6; 9 bases match TRBD1. J gave up 0 bases and V 7 bases, and 16 bases lay outside the gene matches. The CDR3 covers 20 residues. Germline V lookup: CDR1 LNHDA, CDR2 SQIVND (reference sequence). The CDR3 bases are TGTGCCAGTAAAGACGGGGCTACGGGACAGGGAACCTCTGGGGCCAACGTCCTGACTTTC. Its protein is CASKDGATGQGTSGANVLTF. Together with reference TRBV19 and TRBJ2-6, the CDR3 gives the full variable domain: DGGITQSPKYLFRKEGQNVTLSCEQNLNHDAMYWYRQDPGQGLRLIYYSQIVNDFQKGDIAEGYSVSREKKESFPLTVTSAQKNPTAFYLCASKDGATGQGTSGANVLTFGAGSRLTVL.

This clonotype was observed a few times. The rearrangement links TRBV29-1 to TRBJ2-2; D call uncertain. V lost 7 bases to trimming and J lost 2 bases, with 8 bases between them. The CDR3 has 12 residues. Germline V gene data show CDR1 as SQVTM and CDR2 as ANQGSEA. The CDR3 DNA follows: TGCAGCGCCACCTACAACACCGGGGAGCTGTTTTTT. This gives the protein CSATYNTGELFF.

The chain is built from TRBV5-1 and TRBJ2-3, with D maybe TRBD1 (6 bases). CDR1 and CDR2 from the germline V gene are SGHRS and YFSETQ. V was shortened by 0 bases and J by 2 bases, with 7 bases between the two germline ends. This CDR3 is 14 amino acids long. The CDR3 region is CASSLGDTTDTQYF. For the CDR3, the DNA is TGCGCCAGCAGCTTGGGGGACACCACAGATACGCAGTATTTT.

This clonotype occurred a few times. The chain links TRBV18 to TRBJ2-4, with a weak D call TRBD2 (5 bases). The V end lost 3 bases, the J end lost 6 bases, and 18 bases lay between the germline ends. CDR1 is KGHSH, CDR2 LQKENI, per germline. CDR3 length equals 16 residues. Here the CDR3 reads CASSPSGGPRGNIQYF. The CDR3 bases are TGTGCCAGCTCACCCTCTGGAGGTCCCAGAGGAAACATTCAGTACTTC.